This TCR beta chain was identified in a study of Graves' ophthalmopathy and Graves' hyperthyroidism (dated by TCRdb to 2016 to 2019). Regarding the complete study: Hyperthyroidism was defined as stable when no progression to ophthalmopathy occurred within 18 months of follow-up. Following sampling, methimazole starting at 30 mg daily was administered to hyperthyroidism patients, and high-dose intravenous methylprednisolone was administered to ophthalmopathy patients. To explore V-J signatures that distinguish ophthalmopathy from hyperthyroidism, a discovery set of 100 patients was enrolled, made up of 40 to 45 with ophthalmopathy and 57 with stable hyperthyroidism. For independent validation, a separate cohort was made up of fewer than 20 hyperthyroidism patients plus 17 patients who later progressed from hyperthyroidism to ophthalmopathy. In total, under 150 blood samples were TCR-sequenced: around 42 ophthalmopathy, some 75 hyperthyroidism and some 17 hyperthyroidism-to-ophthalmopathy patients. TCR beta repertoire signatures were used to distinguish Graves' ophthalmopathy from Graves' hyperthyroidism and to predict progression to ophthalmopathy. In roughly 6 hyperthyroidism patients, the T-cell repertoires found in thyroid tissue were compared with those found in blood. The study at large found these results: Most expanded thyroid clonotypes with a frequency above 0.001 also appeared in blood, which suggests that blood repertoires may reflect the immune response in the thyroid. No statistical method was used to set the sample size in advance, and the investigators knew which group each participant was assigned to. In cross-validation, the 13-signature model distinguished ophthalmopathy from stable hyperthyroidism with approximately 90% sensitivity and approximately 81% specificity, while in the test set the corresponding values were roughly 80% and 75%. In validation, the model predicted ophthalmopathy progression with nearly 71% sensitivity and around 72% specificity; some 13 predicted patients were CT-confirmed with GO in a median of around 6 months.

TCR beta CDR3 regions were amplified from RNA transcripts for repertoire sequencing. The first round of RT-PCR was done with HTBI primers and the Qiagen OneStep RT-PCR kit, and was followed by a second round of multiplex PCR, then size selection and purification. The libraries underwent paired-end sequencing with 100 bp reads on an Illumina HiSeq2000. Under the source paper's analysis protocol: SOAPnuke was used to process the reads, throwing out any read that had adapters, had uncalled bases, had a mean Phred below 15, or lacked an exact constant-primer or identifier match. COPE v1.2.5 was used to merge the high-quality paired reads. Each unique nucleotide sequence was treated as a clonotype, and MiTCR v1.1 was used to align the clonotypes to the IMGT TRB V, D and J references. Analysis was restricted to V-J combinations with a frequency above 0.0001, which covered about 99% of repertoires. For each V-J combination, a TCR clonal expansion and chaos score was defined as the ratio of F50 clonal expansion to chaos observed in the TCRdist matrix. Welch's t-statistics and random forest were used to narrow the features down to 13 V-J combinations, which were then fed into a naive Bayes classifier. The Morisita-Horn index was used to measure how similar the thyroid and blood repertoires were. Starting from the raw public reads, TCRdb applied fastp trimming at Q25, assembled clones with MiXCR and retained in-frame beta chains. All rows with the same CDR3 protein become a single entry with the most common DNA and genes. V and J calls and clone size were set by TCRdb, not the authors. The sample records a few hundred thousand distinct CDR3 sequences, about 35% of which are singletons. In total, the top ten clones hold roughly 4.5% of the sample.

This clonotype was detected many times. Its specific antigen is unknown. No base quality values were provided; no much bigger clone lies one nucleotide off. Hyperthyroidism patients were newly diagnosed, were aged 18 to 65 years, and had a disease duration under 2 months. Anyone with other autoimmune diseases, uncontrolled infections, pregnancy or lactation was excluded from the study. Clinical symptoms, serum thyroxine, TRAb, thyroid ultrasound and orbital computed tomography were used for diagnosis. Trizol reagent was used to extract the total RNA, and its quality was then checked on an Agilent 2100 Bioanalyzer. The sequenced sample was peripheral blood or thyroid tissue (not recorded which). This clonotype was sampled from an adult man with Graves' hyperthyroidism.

The CDR3 region reads CSVEGSGGGYTF. The nucleotides read TGCAGCGTTGAGGGTTCAGGCGGAGGCTACACCTTC. The chain is assembled from TRBV29-1 and TRBJ1-2; confidence is insufficient to name the D gene. CDR1 and CDR2 (SQVTM, ANQGSEA) derive from the germline V gene. The CDR3 goes from the cysteine to the phenylalanine over 12 residues. Only CDR3 DNA is held: 36 bases, read in frame from base 1. V drops 3 bases and J drops 8 bases, leaving 13 bases in between.